What follows describes a single T cell receptor (beta chain). Here immunoSEQ multiplex PCR was the method, and the copy in TCRdb shows in-frame clones only, minus some. The data show about 150,000 clones, around 95% seen once. Losses at the gene ends were 0 bases for V and 7 bases for J; bases not matched to a gene: 7. The CDR3 spans 16 residues. Per germline, CDR1 LGHNA and CDR2 YNFKEQ. The data belong to a study of T cell responses to AZD1222 COVID-19 vaccine. The sample was peripheral blood, taken on day 0 of AZD1222 vaccination. The origin of this receptor is an adult in good health. V usage is TRBV4-2 and J usage is TRBJ2-5; 11 positions match TRBD2. CDR3 sequence (DNA): TGTGCCAGCAGCCAAGATCTTCTAGCGGGGGGTGGGACCCAGTACTTC. Amino acids: CASSQDLLAGGGTQYF.